The 9 T cell receptor beta chains reported below all come from one sample, sequenced in a study of shared clonotypes between healthy human individuals. Using immunoSEQ multiplex PCR, the repertoire was profiled, and TCRdb retains in-frame clones only, with some absent. The sample yields some 500,000 clones, about 96% seen once. Sequenced sample: naive CD4+ T cells sorted from blood. Subset noted: CD45RA+ positively selected. Source of these receptors: a woman aged 25 to 45 in good health.

The chain joins TRBV11-2 to TRBJ1-4, with 8 bases fitting TRBD1. Germline trimming cut 5 bases from V and 6 bases from J; bases unmatched to any gene: 5. CDR1 and CDR2 from the germline V gene are SGHAT and FQNNGV. This CDR3 spans 14 amino acids. The CDR3 is CASSRGQGDEKLFF. CDR3 DNA sequence: TGTGCCAGCAGCCGTGGACAGGGTGATGAAAAACTGTTTTTT.

The chain joins TRBV27 to TRBJ1-5; TRBD1 matches 7 bases. The germline V gene has CDR1 MNHEY and CDR2 SMNVEV (reference sequence). This CDR3 is 16 amino acids long. Trimming took 6 bases from V and 3 from J; bases not matched to a gene: 11. The DNA for the CDR3 is TGTGCCAGCAGCCCCACCCCAGGGGGGGCCAATCAGCCCCAGCATTTT. Translated: CASSPTPGGANQPQHF.

CDR3 bases: TGTGCCAGCAGCCCGGGGGCGGGAGGGCCCACAGATACGCAGTATTTT. This gives the protein CASSPGAGGPTDTQYF. J is TRBJ2-3 and V is TRBV28; TRBD2 aligns across 9 bases. From germline, CDR1 is MDHEN and CDR2 SYDVKM. V lost 6 bases to trimming and J lost 2 bases; unmatched junction nucleotides: 9. The CDR3 consists of 16 residues.

The V gene is TRBV7-2, the J gene TRBJ2-5; D unresolved. The J call may be in error: the DNA end matches TRBJ2-7 better. Looked up from germline, CDR1 is SGHTA and CDR2 is FQGNSA. The CDR3 spans 14 residues. CDR3 sequence: CASSFFGESYEQYF. For the CDR3, the DNA is TGTGCCAGCAGCTTTTTTGGGGAAAGCTACGAGCAGTACTTC.

The rearrangement links TRBV27 to TRBJ1-1, with D uncertain. V dropped 6 bases and J dropped 1 base, with 9 bases sitting between them. The CDR3 covers 13 residues. The germline gives CDR1 MNHEY, CDR2 SMNVEV (reference sequence). The CDR3 sequence is CASSRGRNTEAFF. CDR3 nucleotide sequence: TGTGCCAGCAGCCGCGGACGGAACACTGAAGCTTTCTTT.

A remark on this clone: Different DNA sequences within this sample yield the same CDR3. The chain joins TRBV19 to TRBJ1-4; D is perhaps TRBD1 (6 bases). The CDR3 contains 14 residues. The germline CDR1 and CDR2 sequences are LNHDA and SQIVND (reference sequence). V lost 3 bases to trimming and J lost 8 bases, with 13 bases between them. The CDR3 sequence is CASSIAGVGEKLFF. In nucleotides, the CDR3 is TGTGCCAGTAGTATTGCAGGGGTTGGAGAAAAACTGTTTTTT.

The chain has TRBV5-6 and TRBJ1-1; tentative D call: TRBD1 (6 bases). V was pared by 5 bases and J by 6 bases, with 14 bases between. CDR3 length: 13 amino acids. Germline loops: CDR1 SGHDT, CDR2 YYEEEE. CDR3 sequence: CASSTLGGAEAFF. The CDR3 DNA sequence: TGTGCCAGCAGTACTCTAGGGGGAGCTGAAGCTTTCTTT.

This sequence joins TRBV11-3 and TRBJ2-1, with 11 bases that match TRBD2. Germline values: CDR1 SGHNT, CDR2 YENEEA. V was pared by 5 bases and J by 5 bases, with 5 bases of the junction left unmatched. CDR3 length equals 15 residues. The CDR3 spells CASSPSGRLDNEQFF. The CDR3 DNA reads as TGTGCCAGCAGCCCTAGCGGGAGGTTGGACAATGAGCAGTTCTTC. The complete variable domain, with remaining parts taken from reference TRBV11-3 and TRBJ2-1, reads EAGVVQSPRYKIIEKKQPVAFWCNPISGHNTLYWYLQNLGQGPELLIRYENEEAVDDSQLPKDRFSAERLKGVDSTLKIQPAELGDSAVYLCASSPSGRLDNEQFFGPGTRLTVL.

The CDR3 sequence: CATQFWGGSQFF. The CDR3 bases are TGTGCCACACAGTTTTGGGGGGGCTCTCAGTTCTTC. The rearrangement joins TRBV19 to TRBJ2-1, with D possibly TRBD2 on 7 matching bases. CDR1 is LNHDA, CDR2 SQIVND, per germline (reference sequence). CDR3 size: 12 residues. V lost 10 bases, J lost 13 bases, and 20 bases lay in between.